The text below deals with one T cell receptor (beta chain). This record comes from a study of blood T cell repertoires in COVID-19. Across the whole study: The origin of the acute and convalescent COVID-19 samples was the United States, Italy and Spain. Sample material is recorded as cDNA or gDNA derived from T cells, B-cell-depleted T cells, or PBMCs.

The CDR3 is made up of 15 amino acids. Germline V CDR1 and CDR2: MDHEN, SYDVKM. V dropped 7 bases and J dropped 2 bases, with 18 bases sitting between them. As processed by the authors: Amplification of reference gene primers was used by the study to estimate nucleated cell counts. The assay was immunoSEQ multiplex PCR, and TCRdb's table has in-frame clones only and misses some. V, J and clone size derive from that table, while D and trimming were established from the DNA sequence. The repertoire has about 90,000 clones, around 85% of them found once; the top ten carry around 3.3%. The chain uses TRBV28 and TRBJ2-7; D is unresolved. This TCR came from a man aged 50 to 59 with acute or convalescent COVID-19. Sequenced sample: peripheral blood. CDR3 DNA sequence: TGTGCCAGCACATCGATGGAGCGCCTAGCCTACGAGCAGTACTTC. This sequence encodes CASTSMERLAYEQYF.